The 21 T cell receptor beta chains in this list originate from one sample, sequenced in a study of T cell repertoires in cytomegalovirus infection. TCRdb recomputed calls from the reads with MiXCR, one row per CDR3 protein. Of 200,000 to 300,000 distinct CDR3 sequences listed, 12% are singletons. Sequences were obtained from PBMCs. The receptor source for this set is a human donor in good health (CMV status not recorded). Some clones in this sample may be carry-over from other donors' samples.

This clonotype has a count of ten or more. The chain employs TRBV6-5 and TRBJ2-5; 10 bases match TRBD2. CDR1 is MNHEY, CDR2 SVGAGI, per germline. This CDR3 has 15 residues. J was trimmed by 5 bases and V by 7 bases; bases with no gene match: 10. CDR3 loop: CASTPGLARTETQYF. The CDR3 DNA reads TGTGCCAGCACCCCGGGACTAGCGAGAACGGAGACCCAGTACTTC.

In its sample, this clonotype was seen many times. The chain couples TRBV29-1 to TRBJ2-1, with 9 bases that match TRBD1. V was pared by 6 bases and J by 9 bases, with 12 bases of the junction left unmatched. Germline lookup yields CDR1 SQVTM and CDR2 ANQGSEA. The CDR3 runs to 14 residues. CDR3 sequence: CSVRQGVPIGEQFF. In DNA, the CDR3 is TGCAGCGTCCGACAGGGGGTACCGATTGGTGAGCAGTTCTTC.

There are many counts of this clonotype. The V and J genes are TRBV11-1 and TRBJ2-7; TRBD2 matches 13 bases. The CDR3 length is 18 residues. Trimming cost V 4 bases and J 1 base; bases outside gene matches: 10. CDR1 SGHAT and CDR2 FQDESV come from the germline V gene (reference sequence). CDR3 DNA sequence: TGTGCCAGCAGCTCAGGACTAGCGGGGGCCTCACCTTCCTACGAGCAGTACTTC. Protein: CASSSGLAGASPSYEQYF. The full variable domain, with the rest looked up from reference TRBV11-1 and TRBJ2-7, is EAEVAQSPRYKITEKSQAVAFWCDPISGHATLYWYRQILGQGPELLVQFQDESVVDDSQLPKDRFSAERLKGVDSTLKIQPAELGDSAMYLCASSSGLAGASPSYEQYFGPGTRLTVT.

The rearrangement links TRBV6-1 to TRBJ1-1, with 8 bases identical to TRBD1. CDR3 length equals 18 residues. Germline V lookup: CDR1 MNHNS, CDR2 SASEGT. V shed 1 base and J 6 bases; nucleotides not matched to a gene: 16. The CDR3 loop reads CASSEGSGGLSAIPEAFF. In DNA form, the CDR3 reads TGTGCCAGCAGTGAAGGGTCAGGGGGCCTAAGCGCTATTCCTGAAGCTTTCTTT.

The chain has TRBV7-3 and TRBJ2-1; 7 nucleotides match TRBD2. Germline V gene data show CDR1 as SGHTA and CDR2 as FQGTGA. The CDR3 is 13 amino acids. The V segment lost 2 bases and the J segment 8 bases; nucleotides outside the gene matches: 3. This CDR3 is CASSLHLADEQFF. DNA for the CDR3: TGTGCCAGCAGCTTACATCTAGCGGATGAGCAGTTCTTC.

This clonotype was picked up many times. The J gene is TRBJ2-3, the V gene TRBV7-9; D unclear. The CDR3 has 15 amino acids. Germline lookup yields CDR1 SEHNR and CDR2 FQNEAQ (reference sequence). V dropped 4 bases and J dropped 1 base, with 12 bases sitting between them. The CDR3 reads CASSSDHPRTDTQYF. The DNA for the CDR3 is TGTGCCAGCAGCTCGGACCACCCTCGCACAGATACGCAGTATTTT.

V usage is TRBV15 and J usage is TRBJ2-3; D not resolved. Trimming removed 0 bases at V and 0 bases at J, with 7 bases between. The CDR3 covers 15 residues. Germline V CDR1 and CDR2: LNHNV, YYDKDF (reference sequence). The CDR3 loop is CATSRDLGSTDTQYF. CDR3 sequence (DNA): TGTGCCACCAGCAGAGATCTGGGTAGCACAGATACGCAGTATTTT.

The chain is built from TRBV29-1 and TRBJ2-7; 8 bases fit TRBD1. The V segment lost 6 bases and the J segment 3 bases; nucleotides outside the gene matches: 1. CDR3 length: 11 amino acids. Germline V gives CDR1 SQVTM, CDR2 ANQGSEA. The CDR3 reads CSVQGDYEQYF. The CDR3 DNA reads as TGCAGCGTACAGGGGGACTACGAGCAGTACTTC.

In this sample, this clonotype turned up a few times. In nucleotides, the CDR3 is TGTGCCAGCAGCGGAAGGCCCTCCACAGGCAATGAGCAGTTCTTC. Its protein is CASSGRPSTGNEQFF. This chain uses TRBV7-9 with TRBJ2-1; perhaps TRBD1 as D (5 bases). The germline gives CDR1 SEHNR, CDR2 FQNEAQ (reference sequence). V lost 5 bases and J lost 6, with 17 bases in between. The CDR3 loop spans 15 amino acids.

This clonotype was recorded many times. The chain uses TRBV10-3 and TRBJ2-1; 9 bases line up with TRBD2. V was pared by 2 bases and J by 5 bases, with 10 bases of the junction left unmatched. The CDR3 sequence is 17 residues long. Germline lookup yields CDR1 ENHRY and CDR2 SYGVKD. The CDR3 nucleotides are TGTGCCATCAGTGAGATTGCGGGAGGGCCTTCGAACAATGAGCAGTTCTTC. This translates into CAISEIAGGPSNNEQFF.

This clonotype appeared many times. The gene calls are TRBV5-1 and TRBJ1-2; a weak D match, TRBD1 (5 bases). Trimming took 4 bases from V and 3 from J, leaving 13 bases between them. CDR3 size: 14 residues. The germline V gene encodes CDR1 SGHRS and CDR2 YFSETQ. The CDR3 bases are TGCGCCAGCAGCCCAAACGGGGGTGACTATGGCTACACCTTC. This codes for CASSPNGGDYGYTF.

This chain links TRBV5-1 with TRBJ1-5; TRBD1 is a possible D gene (5 bases). The V gene lost 4 bases and the J gene lost 4 bases, with 9 bases spanning the gap. Germline V gene lookup returns CDR1 SGHRS and CDR2 YFSETQ. CDR3 length: 13 residues. The CDR3, as DNA: TGCGCCAGCAGCCAGACAGTTAATCAGCCCCAGCATTTT. This translates into CASSQTVNQPQHF. The full variable domain, rest sourced from reference TRBV5-1 and TRBJ1-5, is KAGVTQTPRYLIKTRGQQVTLSCSPISGHRSVSWYQQTPGQGLQFLFEYFSETQRNKGNFPGRFSGRQFSNSRSEMNVSTLELGDSALYLCASSQTVNQPQHFGDGTRLSIL.

This clonotype was observed a few times. The V call is TRBV6-2 or TRBV6-3, the J call TRBJ1-4, with a possible D match to TRBD1 (5 bases). Germline V gene lookup returns CDR1 MNHEY and CDR2 SVGEGT. V shed 2 bases and J shed 8 bases, with 18 bases lying between them. This CDR3 contains 16 residues. CDR3 sequence reads: CASSYRRGASKEKLFF. The CDR3 DNA reads as TGTGCCAGCAGTTACAGGCGTGGGGCCTCCAAAGAAAAACTGTTTTTT.

This clonotype was detected a few times. The chain links TRBV18 to TRBJ2-3; TRBD1 is a possible D gene (6 bases). CDR1 KGHSH and CDR2 LQKENI come from the germline V gene. V was clipped by 4 bases and J by 3 bases, with 8 bases between them. This CDR3 comprises 13 residues. CDR3 region: CASSRDTTDTQYF. CDR3 sequence (DNA): TGTGCCAGCTCACGGGACACGACAGATACGCAGTATTTT.

This clonotype was counted ten times or more. The rearrangement joins TRBV29-1 to TRBJ1-1, with a possible D match to TRBD1 (5 bases). V was pared by 6 bases and J by 4 bases, with 18 bases between. Germline V gives CDR1 SQVTM, CDR2 ANQGSEA. This CDR3 comprises 14 residues. The CDR3: CSVTPWGSSTEAFF. The CDR3 DNA is TGCAGCGTCACTCCTTGGGGGTCCTCCACTGAAGCTTTCTTT.

The rearrangement uses TRBV18 and TRBJ2-3, with unresolved D. The length of the CDR3 is 13 residues. CDR1 and CDR2 (germline): KGHSH, LQKENI. Trimming stripped 5 bases from V and 0 bases from J, with 6 bases between. The CDR3 DNA sequence: TGTGCCAGCTCAGGAGTCAGCACAGATACGCAGTATTTT. It codes for CASSGVSTDTQYF.

This clonotype was seen only a few times. The chain recombines TRBV20-1 with TRBJ1-2; no reliable D call. The CDR3 is 12 amino acids. V was clipped by 6 bases and J by 2 bases, with 10 bases between them. Germline-derived CDR1 and CDR2 are DFQATT and SNEGSKA (reference sequence). The CDR3 region is CSAEPENYGYTF. The CDR3 DNA follows: TGCAGTGCGGAACCGGAGAACTATGGCTACACCTTC.

This clonotype was observed many times. The genes are TRBV7-8 and TRBJ2-7; D gene ambiguous. This CDR3 has 14 residues. Trimming stripped 1 base from V and 2 bases from J, with 9 bases between. Germline CDR1 SGHVS, CDR2 FQNEAQ. The CDR3 loop is CASSLEELTYEQYF. The CDR3 DNA reads as TGTGCCAGCAGCTTAGAGGAGCTCACCTACGAGCAGTACTTC.

This clonotype was counted at least ten times. This chain uses TRBV29-1 with TRBJ2-7; the D gene is possibly TRBD1 (6 bases). There are 12 residues in the CDR3. The V end lost 6 bases, the J end lost 0 bases, and 9 bases lay between the germline ends. Per the germline V gene, CDR1 is SQVTM and CDR2 is ANQGSEA. The CDR3 bases are TGCAGCGTGGGGACATCCTCCTACGAGCAGTACTTC. It is translated as CSVGTSSYEQYF.

The V and J genes are TRBV5-1 and TRBJ1-1; 7 bases match TRBD1. The CDR3 is 16 residues long. Per germline, CDR1 SGHRS and CDR2 YFSETQ. V lost 4 bases, J lost 1 base, and 10 bases stayed unmatched. The CDR3 spells CASSPDPGGGNTEAFF. CDR3 sequence (DNA): TGCGCCAGCAGCCCTGACCCAGGGGGAGGGAACACTGAAGCTTTCTTT.

This clonotype turned up a few times. The V and J genes are TRBV27 and TRBJ2-4, with D perhaps matching TRBD2 (6 bases). The CDR3 runs 16 residues. CDR1 and CDR2 (germline): MNHEY, SMNVEV (reference sequence). The V gene lost 4 bases and the J gene lost 1 base, with 14 bases spanning the gap. The CDR3 DNA is TGTGCCAGCAGTTCCGGAGGGCAGGCGGCCAAAAACATTCAGTACTTC. It translates to CASSSGGQAAKNIQYF.